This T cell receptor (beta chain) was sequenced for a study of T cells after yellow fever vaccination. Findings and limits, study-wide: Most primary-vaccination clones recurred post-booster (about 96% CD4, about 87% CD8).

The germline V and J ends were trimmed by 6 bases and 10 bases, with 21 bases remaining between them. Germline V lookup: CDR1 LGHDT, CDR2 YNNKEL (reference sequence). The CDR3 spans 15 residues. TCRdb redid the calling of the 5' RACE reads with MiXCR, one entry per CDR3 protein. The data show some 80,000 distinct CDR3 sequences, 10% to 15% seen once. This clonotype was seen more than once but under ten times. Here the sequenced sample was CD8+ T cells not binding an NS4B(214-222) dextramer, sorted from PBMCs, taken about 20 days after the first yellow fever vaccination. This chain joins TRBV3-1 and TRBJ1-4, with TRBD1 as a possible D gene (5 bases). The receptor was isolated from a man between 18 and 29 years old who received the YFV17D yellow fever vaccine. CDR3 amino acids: CASSPTGPFGGKLFF. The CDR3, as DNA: TGTGCCAGCAGTCCGACCGGCCCCTTCGGGGGAAAACTGTTTTTT.